What follows are 8 T cell receptor beta chains derived from one specimen sequenced in a study of T-cell reconstitution after alpha-beta-depleted transplantation in children. Unique molecular identifiers tagged the TCRbeta library. TCRdb re-called the PCR reads with MiXCR, one entry per CDR3 protein. The sample lists about 400,000 distinct CDR3 sequences, around 21% occurring once. The source was PBMCs from the stem cell graft donor, collected from the stem cell graft. The receptor source for this set is a human donor who donated a stem cell graft to a child with acute myeloid leukemia.

This clonotype has a count of ten or more. The V and J genes are TRBV27 and TRBJ1-1; no clear D gene. Germline CDR1 MNHEY, CDR2 SMNVEV (reference sequence). This CDR3 spans 13 amino acids. V was shortened by 5 bases and J by 0 bases, with 7 bases between the two germline ends. The CDR3, as DNA: TGTGCCAGCAGTCCTCGAGTGAACACTGAAGCTTTCTTT. Protein: CASSPRVNTEAFF.

V and J are TRBV6-2 or TRBV6-3 and TRBJ2-2; 7 nucleotides align to TRBD1. The V gene's germline CDR1 is MNHEY and CDR2 SVGEGT. Trimming took 4 bases from V and 4 from J; bases not matched to a gene: 9. This CDR3 is 16 amino acids long. CDR3 sequence (DNA): TGTGCCAGCAGTTCAACCTCGGACAGGATCACCGGGGAGCTGTTTTTT. Translating gives CASSSTSDRITGELFF.

The rearrangement links TRBV28 to TRBJ2-7; tentative D call: TRBD1 (6 bases). The V end lost 5 bases, the J end lost 5 bases, and 13 bases lay between the germline ends. This CDR3 region has 13 residues. Germline lookup yields CDR1 MDHEN and CDR2 SYDVKM. CDR3 sequence reads: CASSRQVPHEQYF. In nucleotides, the CDR3 is TGTGCCAGCAGTCGACAGGTTCCCCACGAGCAGTACTTC.

This clonotype was observed a handful of times. The chain combines TRBV28 with TRBJ1-1; 7 positions agree with TRBD1. With V trimmed by 2 bases and J by 10 bases, 1 base remained unmatched. The length of the CDR3 is 11 residues. The germline gives CDR1 MDHEN, CDR2 SYDVKM. CDR3 sequence (DNA): TGTGCCAGCAGTTTACGGGACAGAGCTTTCTTT. Protein product: CASSLRDRAFF.

This clonotype was recorded at least ten times. The CDR3 here is CASSFGGIDNQPQHF. CDR3 coding DNA: TGCGCCAGCAGCTTCGGTGGCATTGACAATCAGCCCCAGCATTTT. The rearrangement joins TRBV5-1 to TRBJ1-5; D is ambiguous. This CDR3 is 15 amino acids long. CDR1 and CDR2 from the germline V gene are SGHRS and YFSETQ. Trimming took off 2 bases at V and 3 bases at J, with 12 bases between the two ends.

The CDR3 sequence is CASRYVAGGGSYNEQFF. The DNA for the CDR3 is TGTGCCAGCAGATACGTAGCGGGAGGGGGCTCCTACAATGAGCAGTTCTTC. The chain employs TRBV12-3 or TRBV12-4 and TRBJ2-1, with TRBD2 matching 11 bases. The CDR3 has 17 amino acids. V lost 6 bases, J lost 0 bases, and 7 bases stayed unmatched.

The sample holds a few counts of this clonotype. This CDR3 reads CASSMGGSYEQYF. The CDR3, as DNA: TGCGCCAGCAGCATGGGGGGGTCCTACGAGCAGTACTTC. The chain joins TRBV5-1 to TRBJ2-7; 7 bases map to TRBD2. CDR3 length: 13 residues. The germline V gene encodes CDR1 SGHRS and CDR2 YFSETQ. With 4 bases clipped from V and 1 base from J, the junction kept 2 bases outside the gene matches.

In this sample, this clonotype turned up a few times. The chain's CDR3 is CASSPNGGRYYNEQFF. The CDR3 nucleotides read TGTGCCAGCTCACCTAATGGCGGGAGGTACTACAATGAGCAGTTCTTC. The chain recombines TRBV18 with TRBJ2-1, with 8 bases that match TRBD2. The CDR3 runs 16 residues. Germline CDR1 KGHSH, CDR2 LQKENI. The V gene end was trimmed by 3 bases and the J gene end by 3 bases; junction bases not matched to a gene: 7. The whole variable domain, filled in from reference TRBV18 and TRBJ2-1, reads NAGVMQNPRHLVRRRGQEARLRCSPMKGHSHVYWYRQLPEEGLKFMVYLQKENIIDESGMPKERFSAEFPKEGPSILRIQQVVRGDSAAYFCASSPNGGRYYNEQFFGPGTRLTVL.